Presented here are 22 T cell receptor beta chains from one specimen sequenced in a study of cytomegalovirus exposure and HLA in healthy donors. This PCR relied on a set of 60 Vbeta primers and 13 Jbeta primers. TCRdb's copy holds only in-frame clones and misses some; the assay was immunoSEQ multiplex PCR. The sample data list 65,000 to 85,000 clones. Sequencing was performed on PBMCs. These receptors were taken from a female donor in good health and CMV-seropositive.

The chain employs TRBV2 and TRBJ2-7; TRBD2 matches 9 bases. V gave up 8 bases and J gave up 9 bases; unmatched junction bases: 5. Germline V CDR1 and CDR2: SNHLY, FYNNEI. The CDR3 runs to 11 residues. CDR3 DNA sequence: TGTGCCAGCGCGGGACTAGCAAGGCAGTACTTC. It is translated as CASAGLARQYF.

The CDR3 sequence: CASVTSKEGANTEAFF. CDR3 nucleotide sequence: TGTGCCAGCGTCACCAGTAAGGAGGGGGCGAACACTGAAGCTTTCTTT. The chain has TRBV18 and TRBJ1-1; the match to TRBD1 covers 7 bases. The CDR3 contains 16 residues. V shed 8 bases, J shed 1 base, and the junction held 13 bases outside the gene matches. Germline CDR1 and CDR2: KGHSH and LQKENI.

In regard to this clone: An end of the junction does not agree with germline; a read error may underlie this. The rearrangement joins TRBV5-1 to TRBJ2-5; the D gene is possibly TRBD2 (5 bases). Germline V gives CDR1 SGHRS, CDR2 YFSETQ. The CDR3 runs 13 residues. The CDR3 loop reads CASSRSGFEDLDF. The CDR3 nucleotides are TGCGCCAGCAGCCGGTCGGGGTTTGAGGATTTAGACTTC.

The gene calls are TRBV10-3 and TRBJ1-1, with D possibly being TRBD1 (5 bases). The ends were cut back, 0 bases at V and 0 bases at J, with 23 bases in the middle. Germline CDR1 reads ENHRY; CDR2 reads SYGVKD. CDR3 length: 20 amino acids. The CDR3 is CAISESFGRTGGGVNTEAFF. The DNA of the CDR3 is TGTGCCATCAGTGAGTCGTTTGGCCGGACGGGGGGGGGAGTGAACACTGAAGCTTTCTTT.

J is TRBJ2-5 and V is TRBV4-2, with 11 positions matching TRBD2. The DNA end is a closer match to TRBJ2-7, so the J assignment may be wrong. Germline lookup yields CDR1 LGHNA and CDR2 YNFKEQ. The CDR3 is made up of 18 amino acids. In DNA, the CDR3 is TGTGCCAGCAGCCAGTCCTCTGTTTTACTAGCGGGGGACTACGAGCAGTACTTC. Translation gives CASSQSSVLLAGDYEQYF.

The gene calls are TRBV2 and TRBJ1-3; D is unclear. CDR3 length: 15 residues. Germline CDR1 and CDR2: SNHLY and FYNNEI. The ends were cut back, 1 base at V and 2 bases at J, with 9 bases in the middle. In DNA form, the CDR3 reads TGTGCCAGCAGTGAAGGCCTCCGGGCTGGAAACACCATATATTTT. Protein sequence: CASSEGLRAGNTIYF.

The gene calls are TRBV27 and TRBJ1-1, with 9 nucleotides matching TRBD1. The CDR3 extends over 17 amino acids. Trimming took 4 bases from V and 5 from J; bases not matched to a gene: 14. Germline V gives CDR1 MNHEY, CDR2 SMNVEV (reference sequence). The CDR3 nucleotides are TGTGCCAGCAGTTCCCCCCCCCGCGGACAGGGGACGACTGAAGCTTTCTTT. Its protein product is CASSSPPRGQGTTEAFF.

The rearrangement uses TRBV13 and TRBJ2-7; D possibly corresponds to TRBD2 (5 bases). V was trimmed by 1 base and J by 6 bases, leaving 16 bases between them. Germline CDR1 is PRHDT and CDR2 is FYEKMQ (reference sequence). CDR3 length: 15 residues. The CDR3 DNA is TGTGCCAGCAGCTTAGCGGGTGAAGGGCGGGTCGAGCAGTACTTC. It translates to CASSLAGEGRVEQYF. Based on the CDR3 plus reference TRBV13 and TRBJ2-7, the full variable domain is AAGVIQSPRHLIKEKRETATLKCYPIPRHDTVYWYQQGPGQDPQFLISFYEKMQSDKGSIPDRFSAQQFSDYHSELNMSSLELGDSALYFCASSLAGEGRVEQYFGPGTRLTVT.

Written as DNA, the CDR3 is TGTGCCAGCAGGGGAACAGGGACAGATACGCAGTATTTT. This sequence encodes CASRGTGTDTQYF. This chain connects TRBV28 to TRBJ2-3, with D perhaps TRBD1 (6 bases). Germline CDR1 is MDHEN and CDR2 is SYDVKM. V was pared by 6 bases and J by 3 bases, with 10 bases between. This CDR3 has 13 amino acids.

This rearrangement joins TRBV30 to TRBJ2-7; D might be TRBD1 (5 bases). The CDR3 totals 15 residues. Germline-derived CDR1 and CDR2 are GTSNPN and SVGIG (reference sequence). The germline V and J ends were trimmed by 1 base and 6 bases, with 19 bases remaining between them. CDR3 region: CAWSEIGQPQGEQYF. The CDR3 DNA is TGTGCCTGGAGTGAAATAGGGCAGCCCCAGGGCGAGCAGTACTTC.

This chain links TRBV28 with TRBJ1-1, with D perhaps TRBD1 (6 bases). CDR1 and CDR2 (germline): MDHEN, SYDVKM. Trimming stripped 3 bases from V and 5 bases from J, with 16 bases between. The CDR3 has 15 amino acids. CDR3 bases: TGTGCCAGCAGTTTTTTCGGGGGGCGAGGGACTGAAGCTTTCTTT. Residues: CASSFFGGRGTEAFF. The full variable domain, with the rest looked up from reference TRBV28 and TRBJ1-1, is DVKVTQSSRYLVKRTGEKVFLECVQDMDHENMFWYRQDPGLGLRLIYFSYDVKMKEKGDIPEGYSVSREKKERFSLILESASTNQTSMYLCASSFFGGRGTEAFFGQGTRLTVV.

The CDR3 reads CATREQGETQYF. The CDR3 coding sequence is TGTGCCACCAGAGAACAGGGGGAGACCCAGTACTTC. The chain couples TRBV15 to TRBJ2-5; 7 nucleotides match TRBD1. The V and J ends lost 6 bases and 5 bases, in that order; junction bases with no gene match: 3. The germline V gene encodes CDR1 LNHNV and CDR2 YYDKDF (reference sequence). The CDR3 is 12 amino acids. Together with reference TRBV15 and TRBJ2-5, the CDR3 gives the full variable domain: DAMVIQNPRYQVTQFGKPVTLSCSQTLNHNVMYWYQQKSSQAPKLLFHYYDKDFNNEADTPDNFQSRRPNTSFCFLDIRSPGLGDTAMYLCATREQGETQYFGPGTRLLVL.

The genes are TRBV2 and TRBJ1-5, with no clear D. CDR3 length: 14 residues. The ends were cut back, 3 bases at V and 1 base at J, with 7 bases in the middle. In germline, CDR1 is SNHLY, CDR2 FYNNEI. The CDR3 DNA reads TGTGCCAGCAGTGACAGTCAGAGCAATCAGCCCCAGCATTTT. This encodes CASSDSQSNQPQHF.

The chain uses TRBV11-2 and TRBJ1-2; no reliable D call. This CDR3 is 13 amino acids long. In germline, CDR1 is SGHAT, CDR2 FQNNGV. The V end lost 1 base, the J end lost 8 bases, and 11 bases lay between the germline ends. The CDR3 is CASSLGAAEGYTF. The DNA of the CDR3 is TGTGCCAGCAGCTTAGGGGCAGCGGAAGGCTACACCTTC.

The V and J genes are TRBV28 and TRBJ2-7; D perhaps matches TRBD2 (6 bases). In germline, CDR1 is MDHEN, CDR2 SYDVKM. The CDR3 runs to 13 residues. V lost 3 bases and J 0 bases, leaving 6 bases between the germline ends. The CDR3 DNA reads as TGTGCCAGCAGTTTCGGGGGCTCCTACGAGCAGTACTTC. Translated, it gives CASSFGGSYEQYF.

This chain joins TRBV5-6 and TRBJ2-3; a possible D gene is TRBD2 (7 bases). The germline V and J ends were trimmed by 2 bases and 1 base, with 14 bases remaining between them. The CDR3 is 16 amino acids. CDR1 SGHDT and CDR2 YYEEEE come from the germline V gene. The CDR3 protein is CASSFWGGAGTDTQYF. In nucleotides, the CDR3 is TGTGCCAGCAGCTTCTGGGGGGGGGCAGGCACAGATACGCAGTATTTT.

The DNA for the CDR3 is TGTGCCAGCAGTAAAGACAGCTACGAGCAGTACTTC. Translation: CASSKDSYEQYF. The chain links TRBV6-5 to TRBJ2-7; perhaps TRBD1 as D (5 bases). Germline V CDR1 and CDR2: MNHEY, SVGAGI. This CDR3 spans 12 amino acids. V lost 5 bases and J lost 3, with 8 bases in between.

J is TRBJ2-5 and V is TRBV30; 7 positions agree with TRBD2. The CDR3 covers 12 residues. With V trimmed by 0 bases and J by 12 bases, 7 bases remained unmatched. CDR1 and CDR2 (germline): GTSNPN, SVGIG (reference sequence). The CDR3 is CAWSVGSGREYF. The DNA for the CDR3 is TGTGCCTGGAGTGTCGGGTCAGGGAGGGAGTACTTC.

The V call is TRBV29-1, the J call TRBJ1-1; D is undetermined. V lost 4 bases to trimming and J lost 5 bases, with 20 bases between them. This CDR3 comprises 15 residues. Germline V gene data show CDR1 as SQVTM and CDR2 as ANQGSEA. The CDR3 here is CSVVPMVPYGTEAFF. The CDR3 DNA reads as TGCAGCGTTGTTCCTATGGTTCCTTACGGGACTGAAGCTTTCTTT.

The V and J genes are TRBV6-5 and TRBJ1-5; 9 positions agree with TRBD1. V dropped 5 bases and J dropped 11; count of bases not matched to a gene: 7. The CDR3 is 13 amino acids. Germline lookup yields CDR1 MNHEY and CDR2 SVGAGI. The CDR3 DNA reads TGTGCCAGCAGTACCCCCAGGGACAGGGCCCAGCATTTT. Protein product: CASSTPRDRAQHF.

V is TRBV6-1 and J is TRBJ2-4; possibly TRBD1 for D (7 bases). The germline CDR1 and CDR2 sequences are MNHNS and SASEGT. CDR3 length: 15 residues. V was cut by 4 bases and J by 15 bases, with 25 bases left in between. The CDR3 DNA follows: TGTGCCAGCAGTGGCGGGACAGCACCACTTAGCTTCCGGTACTTC. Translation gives CASSGGTAPLSFRYF.

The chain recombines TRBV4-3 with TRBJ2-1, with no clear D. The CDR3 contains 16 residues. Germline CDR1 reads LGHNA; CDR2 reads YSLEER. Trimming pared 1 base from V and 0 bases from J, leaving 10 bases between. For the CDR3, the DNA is TGCGCCAGCAGCCAAGCGACTGATAGCTCCTACAATGAGCAGTTCTTC. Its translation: CASSQATDSSYNEQFF.